The rows below give T cell receptor beta chains drawn from one sample of a study of vaccination and CD4 T cells after COVID-19. TCRdb re-called the PCR reads through MiXCR, storing one row per CDR3 protein. Of 1,700 or so distinct CDR3 sequences detected, about three quarters appear once; the ten largest clones hold 88%. Their antigen targets remain unknown. The material was CD4+ T cells from blood, cultured in vitro, obtained after SARS-CoV-2 vaccination. These receptor sequences come from a human donor who had recovered from COVID-19. Each CDR3 is given with its conserved first and last residue. Each record gives: J gene, clone size, V gene, D gene, CDR3 protein, CDR3 DNA. D genes are given only for firm matches. Only part of the rows carry a size: once, few, many, or a class if the clone is expanded.

TRBJ1-1 | - | TRBV12-3/TRBV12-4 | - | CASSRGLEAFF | TGTGCCAGCAGTCGGGGCCTTGAAGCTTTCTTT
TRBJ2-2 | once | TRBV7-6 | TRBD2 | CASSQQSGLDPGELFF | TGTGCCAGCAGCCAACAGAGTGGACTAGACCCCGGGGAGCTGTTTTTT
TRBJ2-7 | - | TRBV20-1 | - | CSAGLASDEQYF | TGCAGTGCCGGATTAGCCTCCGACGAGCAGTACTTC
TRBJ2-2 | - | TRBV15 | - | CATSRDKSRTGELFF | TGTGCCACCAGCAGAGACAAGTCGAGAACCGGGGAGCTGTTTTTT
TRBJ1-5 | - | TRBV7-9 | TRBD1 | CASSLGGQGGNQPQHF | TGTGCCAGCAGCTTAGGTGGACAGGGTGGGAATCAGCCCCAGCATTTT
TRBJ2-1 | - | TRBV5-4 | TRBD2 | CASSSSGSSYNEQFF | TGTGCCAGCAGCTCTAGCGGGAGCTCCTACAATGAGCAGTTCTTC
TRBJ2-3 | few | TRBV7-2 | TRBD1 | CASSTPGQAGTDTQYF | TGTGCCAGCAGCACTCCGGGACAGGCTGGCACAGATACGCAGTATTTT
TRBJ2-5 | few | TRBV5-1 | TRBD2 | CASRLGGTTSGGQETQYF | TGCGCCAGCAGGCTAGGGGGGACCACTAGCGGGGGCCAAGAGACCCAGTACTTC
TRBJ2-3 | - | TRBV10-1 | - | CASSEQLGGADTQYF | TGCGCCAGCAGTGAGCAACTAGGGGGGGCAGATACGCAGTATTTT
TRBJ2-5 | - | TRBV7-2 | - | CASTPRPGETQYF | TGTGCCAGCACCCCCCGCCCGGGGGAGACCCAGTACTTC
TRBJ2-5 | - | TRBV6-1 | TRBD1 | CASSPGTGDTETQYF | TGTGCCAGCAGCCCCGGGACAGGGGATACGGAGACCCAGTACTTC
TRBJ2-7 | - | TRBV20-1 | TRBD1 | CSAREMTGVWDEQYF | TGCAGTGCTAGAGAGATGACAGGGGTGTGGGACGAGCAGTACTTC
TRBJ2-3 | - | TRBV20-1 | TRBD1 | CSANRRQGARKDTQYF | TGCAGTGCTAATAGGAGACAGGGGGCGCGGAAAGATACGCAGTATTTT
TRBJ1-2 | once | TRBV29-1 | - | CSVDQGSYGYTF | TGCAGCGTTGACCAGGGTAGCTATGGCTACACCTTC
TRBJ2-7 | - | TRBV20-1 | - | CSARDGRVYEQYF | TGCAGTGCTAGAGATGGCAGGGTTTACGAGCAGTACTTC
TRBJ1-5 | - | TRBV12-3/TRBV12-4 | TRBD1 | CASSLTGSNQPQHF | TGTGCCAGCAGCTTGACAGGGAGCAATCAGCCCCAGCATTTT
TRBJ2-5 | - | TRBV20-1 | - | CSARSFGLQETQYF | TGCAGTGCTAGATCCTTTGGTCTCCAAGAGACCCAGTACTTC
TRBJ2-7 | - | TRBV29-1 | - | CSVVFGGTASSYEQYF | TGCAGCGTTGTTTTCGGGGGGACAGCGAGCTCCTACGAGCAGTACTTC
TRBJ2-3 | - | TRBV27 | TRBD2 | CASSPGLAGGRGTDTQYF | TGTGCCAGCAGTCCGGGCCTAGCGGGAGGGCGTGGCACAGATACGCAGTATTTT
TRBJ1-2 | - | TRBV7-9 | - | CASSLPNRNYGYTF | TGTGCCAGCAGCCTACCGAACAGGAACTATGGCTACACCTTC
TRBJ1-1 | once | TRBV6-1 | - | CAVKRAPLNTEAFF | TGTGCCGTCAAAAGGGCTCCGCTAAACACTGAAGCTTTCTTT
TRBJ1-5 | few | TRBV19 | - | CASTGLSNQPQHF | TGTGCCAGTACGGGACTAAGCAATCAGCCCCAGCATTTT
TRBJ2-7 | - | TRBV20-1 | TRBD2 | CNARTGLAESYEQYF | TGCAATGCCCGAACGGGGCTAGCGGAGTCCTACGAGCAGTACTTC